The 5 T cell receptor beta chains below were found in one sample sequenced in a study of T cell changes during pregnancy in multiple sclerosis. Produced via immunoSEQ multiplex PCR; TCRdb's table is partial and in-frame only. The table has 90,000 to 120,000 clones, approximately 93% seen once. The sequenced sample was peripheral blood, obtained after pregnancy. The receptors stem from a female donor with multiple sclerosis, enrolled in a pregnancy study.

The gene calls are TRBV5-1 and TRBJ1-1; perhaps TRBD1 as D (5 bases). The germline V gene encodes CDR1 SGHRS and CDR2 YFSETQ. The CDR3 is 14 residues long. Deletions cut 0 bases from V and 1 base from J, with 7 bases between. The CDR3 region has the DNA TGCGCCAGCAGCTTGGAAACAGGGAACACTGAAGCTTTCTTT. The encoded protein is CASSLETGNTEAFF.

This chain links TRBV19 with TRBJ1-2; 7 nucleotides agree with TRBD1. The germline V gene encodes CDR1 LNHDA and CDR2 SQIVND (reference sequence). V lost 6 bases and J lost 6; bases outside the gene matches: 10. The CDR3 covers 14 residues. The CDR3 sequence: CASRAVQGIDGYTF. The CDR3, as DNA: TGTGCCAGTAGAGCGGTACAGGGGATTGATGGCTACACCTTC. The variable domain in full, completed from reference TRBV19 and TRBJ1-2, reads DGGITQSPKYLFRKEGQNVTLSCEQNLNHDAMYWYRQDPGQGLRLIYYSQIVNDFQKGDIAEGYSVSREKKESFPLTVTSAQKNPTAFYLCASRAVQGIDGYTFGSGTRLTVV.

The rearrangement joins TRBV29-1 to TRBJ2-3, with 12 bases aligning to TRBD2. The germline CDR1 and CDR2 sequences are SQVTM and ANQGSEA. This CDR3 region has 14 residues. V trimming: 6 bases; J trimming: 6 bases; junction bases outside the gene matches: 7. The CDR3 reads CSVATSGGGDTQYF. CDR3 coding DNA: TGCAGCGTGGCGACTAGCGGGGGTGGGGATACGCAGTATTTT.

The gene calls are TRBV14 and TRBJ2-5; possibly TRBD2 for D (5 bases). The CDR3 is made up of 14 amino acids. From germline, CDR1 is SGHDN and CDR2 FVKESK. Trimming removed 0 bases at V and 3 bases at J, with 8 bases between. CDR3 coding DNA: TGTGCCAGCAGCCAAGAACGGGGAGAAGAGACCCAGTACTTC. This translates into CASSQERGEETQYF.

This clone has a single count. This chain uses TRBV27 with TRBJ2-1, with 7 bases identical to TRBD1. CDR3 length equals 17 residues. The germline gives CDR1 MNHEY, CDR2 SMNVEV (reference sequence). With 6 bases clipped from V and 0 bases from J, the junction kept 11 bases outside the gene matches. CDR3 loop: CASSVHRGLSSYNEQFF. DNA for the CDR3: TGTGCCAGCAGCGTACACAGGGGTCTAAGCTCCTACAATGAGCAGTTCTTC.